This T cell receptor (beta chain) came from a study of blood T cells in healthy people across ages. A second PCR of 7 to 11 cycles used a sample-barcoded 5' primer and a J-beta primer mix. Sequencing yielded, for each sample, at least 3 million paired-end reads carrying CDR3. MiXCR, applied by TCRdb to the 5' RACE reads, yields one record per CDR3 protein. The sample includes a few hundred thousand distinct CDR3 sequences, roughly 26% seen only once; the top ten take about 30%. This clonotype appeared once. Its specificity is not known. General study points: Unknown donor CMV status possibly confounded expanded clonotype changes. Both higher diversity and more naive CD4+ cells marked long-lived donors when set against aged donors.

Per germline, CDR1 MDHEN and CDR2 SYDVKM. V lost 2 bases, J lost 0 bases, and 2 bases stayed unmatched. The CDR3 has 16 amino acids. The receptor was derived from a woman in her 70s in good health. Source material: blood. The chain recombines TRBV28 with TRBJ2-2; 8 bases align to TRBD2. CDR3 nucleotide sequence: TGTGCCAGCAGTTTAGGTAGCGGGGCGAACACCGGGGAGCTGTTTTTT. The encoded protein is CASSLGSGANTGELFF. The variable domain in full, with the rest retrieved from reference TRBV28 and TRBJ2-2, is DVKVTQSSRYLVKRTGEKVFLECVQDMDHENMFWYRQDPGLGLRLIYFSYDVKMKEKGDIPEGYSVSREKKERFSLILESASTNQTSMYLCASSLGSGANTGELFFGEGSRLTVL.